Listed below are T cell receptor beta chains from one sample, sequenced in a study of cytomegalovirus exposure and HLA in healthy donors. The protocol was immunoSEQ multiplex PCR, while the TCRdb copy is restricted to in-frame clones and leaves out a portion. This sample yields under 200,000 clones, of which roughly 85% are seen a single time; about 2.3% belongs to the top ten. Sequencing was done on a sample of PBMCs. The source is a woman between 45 and 60 years old in good health and CMV-seronegative. Both conserved end residues are part of each CDR3. The D gene is left open where the match is weak.

TRBJ1-2 TRBV25-1 TRBD1 TGTGCCAGCAGTGTTACGGGACAGGGACGCTACACCTTC CASSVTGQGRYTF
TRBJ2-5 TRBV7-9 TRBD2 TGTGCCAGCAGCTCTCTCGGGGGGTTCGCAGAGACCCAGTACTTC CASSSLGGFAETQYF
TRBJ2-2 TRBV19 - TGTGCCAGTAGTATGGTCAGTGACACCGGGGAGCTGTTTTTT CASSMVSDTGELFF
TRBJ1-1 TRBV19 TRBD1 TGTGCCAGTAGTCCGGGGACAGCTCCCCGGAACGGTGAAGCTTTCTTT CASSPGTAPRNGEAFF
TRBJ1-3 TRBV5-8 TRBD1 TGTGCCAGCAGCCCCCAGGGGGCTAGTGGAAACACCATATATTTT CASSPQGASGNTIYF
TRBJ1-2 TRBV28 - TGTGCCAGCAGAACCCCCTCGGAGCCGGTTCGTTATGGCTACACCTTC CASRTPSEPVRYGYTF
TRBJ1-2 TRBV6-4 - TGTGCCAGCAGTACCAGTGACGGGAGTGGCTACACCTTC CASSTSDGSGYTF
TRBJ2-5 TRBV6-6 - TGTGCCAGCAGGGGCGCCGGTCTGAGCCAGTACTTC CASRGAGLSQYF
TRBJ2-3 TRBV7-2 - TGTGCCAGCAGCTTAGGGGGAGGGGGAGGCCTCGCAGATACGCAGTATTTT CASSLGGGGGLADTQYF
TRBJ1-2 TRBV5-1 - TGCGCCAGCAGTCCCCACATATCCTATGGCTACACCTTC CASSPHISYGYTF
TRBJ2-5 TRBV7-9 - TGTGCCAGCAGCTTAGCGCAACAGCAAGAGACCCAGTACTTC CASSLAQQQETQYF
TRBJ1-5 TRBV6-5 - TGTGCCAGCAGTAAAACCCGTCGGGGGAATCAGCCCCAGCATTTT CASSKTRRGNQPQHF
TRBJ2-7 TRBV18 TRBD1 TGTGCCAGCTCCCAGGACAGGGGAGGCTACGAGCAGTACTTC CASSQDRGGYEQYF
TRBJ1-5 TRBV12-2 - TGTGCAAGTCGCACCGGGATTATCGCTCAGCCCCAGCATTTT CASRTGIIAQPQHF
TRBJ2-6 TRBV7-3 - TGTGCCAGCAGCCCCGGGGGCTCTGGGGCCAACGTCCTGACTTTC CASSPGGSGANVLTF
TRBJ2-3 TRBV25-1 - TGTGCCAGCAGTGAGGGCGGGTGGCAGTTCACAGATACGCAGTATTTT CASSEGGWQFTDTQYF
TRBJ2-3 TRBV29-1 TRBD1 TGCAGCGTTGAAGGGGACAGGGGAACAGATACGCAGTATTTT CSVEGDRGTDTQYF
TRBJ2-1 TRBV7-6 TRBD2 TGTGCCAGCAGTCGTAGCGGGAGCAGGACCTACAATGAGCAGTTCTTC CASSRSGSRTYNEQFF
TRBJ2-2 TRBV2 TRBD2 TGTGCCAGCAGATTAATAGCGGGAAACACCGGGGAGCTGTTTTTT CASRLIAGNTGELFF
TRBJ2-1 TRBV5-1 - TGCGCCAGCTCGAGACTATTAAACATTAATGAGCAGTTCTTC CASSRLLNINEQFF